These T cell receptor beta chains were read from a single sample in a study of T-cell memory formation after mild COVID-19. TCRdb reprocessed the 5' RACE reads via MiXCR and lists one record per CDR3 protein. The sample carries about 500,000 distinct CDR3 sequences, around 21% recorded once. Sample: PBMCs or a T cell subset sorted from them (not recorded which). The receptors originated from an adult woman who had mild COVID-19 (a few samples of this study predate the infection). Cell type and time point are not known. Each CDR3 is given with its conserved first and last residue. A D gene is named only where the DNA matches it firmly. A row's size may be missing; if present it is once, few, many or a size class.

CDR3 protein: CASANPGAPVPSQHF; CDR3 DNA: TGTGCCAGCGCGAACCCCGGGGCCCCGGTGCCGTCCCAGCATTTT; clone size: few; J gene: TRBJ1-5; D gene: NA; V gene: TRBV19
CDR3 protein: CASSYSRELYEQYF; CDR3 DNA: TGTGCCAGCAGTTACTCACGGGAACTGTACGAGCAGTACTTC; clone size: few; J gene: TRBJ2-7; D gene: NA; V gene: TRBV6-6
CDR3 protein: CASSEYPIAGGNEQYF; CDR3 DNA: TGTGCCAGCAGTGAATACCCCATAGCGGGAGGCAACGAGCAGTACTTC; clone size: few; J gene: TRBJ2-7; D gene: TRBD2; V gene: TRBV25-1
CDR3 protein: CATRKGGSAYEQYF; CDR3 DNA: TGTGCCACCAGGAAGGGTGGGAGCGCCTACGAGCAGTACTTC; clone size: NA; J gene: TRBJ2-7; D gene: NA; V gene: TRBV15
CDR3 protein: CASSLMAGARGEQYF; CDR3 DNA: TGTGCCAGCAGTTTAATGGCGGGAGCTCGAGGGGAGCAGTACTTC; clone size: few; J gene: TRBJ2-7; D gene: TRBD2; V gene: TRBV12-3/TRBV12-4
CDR3 protein: CASNFRRAGDNEQFF; CDR3 DNA: TGCGCCAGCAACTTTCGCCGAGCGGGGGACAATGAGCAGTTCTTC; clone size: once; J gene: TRBJ2-1; D gene: TRBD2; V gene: TRBV5-1
CDR3 protein: CASSQIRAEETQYF; CDR3 DNA: TGTGCCAGCAGCCAGATCCGAGCAGAAGAGACCCAGTACTTC; clone size: few; J gene: TRBJ2-5; D gene: NA; V gene: TRBV7-2
CDR3 protein: CASSSTGTGGAETQYF; CDR3 DNA: TGTGCCAGCAGCTCAACGGGGACAGGGGGCGCGGAGACCCAGTACTTC; clone size: NA; J gene: TRBJ2-5; D gene: TRBD1; V gene: TRBV13
CDR3 protein: CASSQSRDRVFFSPNTEAFF; CDR3 DNA: TGCGCCAGCAGCCAATCCCGGGACAGGGTGTTTTTTTCTCCGAACACTGAAGCTTTCTTT; clone size: many; J gene: TRBJ1-1; D gene: TRBD1; V gene: TRBV4-1
CDR3 protein: CASTRGTSGANVLTF; CDR3 DNA: TGTGCCAGCACCAGGGGAACGTCTGGGGCCAACGTCCTGACTTTC; clone size: NA; J gene: TRBJ2-6; D gene: NA; V gene: TRBV2
CDR3 protein: CASTTESNYGYTF; CDR3 DNA: TGTGCCAGCACAACAGAGTCTAACTATGGCTACACCTTC; clone size: NA; J gene: TRBJ1-2; D gene: NA; V gene: TRBV4-2
CDR3 protein: CASSFIRGQEQYF; CDR3 DNA: TGTGCCAGCAGTTTCATAAGGGGTCAGGAGCAGTACTTC; clone size: NA; J gene: TRBJ2-7; D gene: NA; V gene: TRBV27
CDR3 protein: CAWSVDRGGGYTF; CDR3 DNA: TGTGCCTGGAGTGTAGACAGGGGAGGAGGCTACACCTTC; clone size: few; J gene: TRBJ1-2; D gene: TRBD1; V gene: TRBV30
CDR3 protein: CASSFDPSGSYEQYF; CDR3 DNA: TGTGCCAGCAGCTTCGACCCTAGCGGCTCCTACGAGCAGTACTTC; clone size: many; J gene: TRBJ2-7; D gene: TRBD2; V gene: TRBV7-2
CDR3 protein: CASSRKDGNIQYF; CDR3 DNA: TGTGCCAGCAGCCGTAAGGACGGAAACATTCAGTACTTC; clone size: many; J gene: TRBJ2-4; D gene: NA; V gene: TRBV7-9
CDR3 protein: CASSYLCGLAGLDTQYF; CDR3 DNA: TGTGCCAGCAGTTACTTATGTGGTCTAGCGGGACTAGATACGCAGTATTTT; clone size: NA; J gene: TRBJ2-3; D gene: TRBD2; V gene: TRBV6-9
CDR3 protein: CASSLGETTYNEQFF; CDR3 DNA: TGTGCCAGCAGCTTAGGGGAAACGACCTACAATGAGCAGTTCTTC; clone size: few; J gene: TRBJ2-1; D gene: NA; V gene: TRBV7-3
CDR3 protein: CASSFIPIPPNTEAFF; CDR3 DNA: TGTGCCAGCAGCTTCATTCCAATCCCCCCGAACACTGAAGCTTTCTTT; clone size: few; J gene: TRBJ1-1; D gene: NA; V gene: TRBV7-3
CDR3 protein: CASGGTGTGELFF; CDR3 DNA: TGCGCCAGCGGGGGCACGGGCACCGGGGAGCTGTTTTTT; clone size: NA; J gene: TRBJ2-2; D gene: NA; V gene: TRBV5-1
CDR3 protein: CATSRVEGFYNEQFF; CDR3 DNA: TGTGCCACCAGCAGGGTGGAAGGTTTTTACAATGAGCAGTTCTTC; clone size: NA; J gene: TRBJ2-1; D gene: NA; V gene: TRBV15
CDR3 protein: CASSLWGGYRLETQYF; CDR3 DNA: TGTGCCAGCAGCTTATGGGGCGGCTACCGATTGGAGACCCAGTACTTC; clone size: NA; J gene: TRBJ2-5; D gene: NA; V gene: TRBV7-8
CDR3 protein: CASSEAGTVYEQYF; CDR3 DNA: TGTGCCAGCAGTGAAGCCGGGACAGTTTACGAGCAGTACTTC; clone size: NA; J gene: TRBJ2-7; D gene: TRBD1; V gene: TRBV2
CDR3 protein: CSGTQLAGGPTDTQYF; CDR3 DNA: TGCAGTGGCACACAACTAGCGGGGGGGCCCACAGATACGCAGTATTTT; clone size: few; J gene: TRBJ2-3; D gene: TRBD2; V gene: TRBV20-1
CDR3 protein: CSVEDRSGGLSYNEQFF; CDR3 DNA: TGCAGCGTTGAAGATAGGAGCGGGGGGTTATCCTACAATGAGCAGTTCTTC; clone size: few; J gene: TRBJ2-1; D gene: TRBD2; V gene: TRBV29-1
CDR3 protein: CASSSGQAYSPLHF; CDR3 DNA: TGTGCCAGCAGCTCCGGACAGGCCTATTCACCCCTCCACTTT; clone size: NA; J gene: TRBJ1-6; D gene: TRBD1; V gene: TRBV7-3
CDR3 protein: CASSWTASNQPQHF; CDR3 DNA: TGTGCCAGCAGCTGGACAGCTAGCAATCAGCCCCAGCATTTT; clone size: few; J gene: TRBJ1-5; D gene: NA; V gene: TRBV7-2
CDR3 protein: CAWSVGDRPQETQYF; CDR3 DNA: TGTGCCTGGAGTGTAGGGGACAGGCCCCAAGAGACCCAGTACTTC; clone size: NA; J gene: TRBJ2-5; D gene: TRBD1; V gene: TRBV30
CDR3 protein: CAWRGNYGYTF; CDR3 DNA: TGTGCCTGGAGAGGCAACTATGGCTACACCTTC; clone size: few; J gene: TRBJ1-2; D gene: NA; V gene: TRBV30